Described below is a single T cell receptor beta chain sequence and its context. This specimen comes from a study of blood T cell repertoires in COVID-19. CDR1 and CDR2 from the germline V gene are PRHDT and FYEKMQ (reference sequence). Trimming removed 6 bases at V and 2 bases at J, with 10 bases between. There are 13 residues in the CDR3. In the authors' methods: Amplification from reference gene primers served as the basis for estimated nucleated cell counts. The table came from immunoSEQ multiplex PCR; TCRdb's copy has only in-frame clones and leaves some out. Clone size and V and J calls were adopted from that table, with D and trimming inferred from the DNA. The sample lists 150,000 or so clones, 81% occurring once.

The chain is built from TRBV13 and TRBJ1-2; possible D gene TRBD1, 5 bases. The sequencing sample was made of PBMCs or T cells enriched from blood (not recorded which). This TCR was recovered from a woman in her thirties or forties with acute COVID-19. CDR3 in DNA: TGTGCCAGCAGTTCCGGGGGAAACTATGGCTACACCTTC. Translating gives CASSSGGNYGYTF.